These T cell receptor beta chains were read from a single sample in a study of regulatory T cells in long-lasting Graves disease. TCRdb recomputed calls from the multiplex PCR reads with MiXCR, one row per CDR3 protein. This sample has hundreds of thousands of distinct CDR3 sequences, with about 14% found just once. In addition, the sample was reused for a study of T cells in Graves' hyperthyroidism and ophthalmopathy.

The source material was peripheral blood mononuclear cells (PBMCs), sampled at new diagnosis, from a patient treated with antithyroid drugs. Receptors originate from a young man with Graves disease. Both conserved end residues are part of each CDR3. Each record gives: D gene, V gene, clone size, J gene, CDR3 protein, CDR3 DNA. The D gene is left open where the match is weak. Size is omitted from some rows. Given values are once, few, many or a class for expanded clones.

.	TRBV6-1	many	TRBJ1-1	CASSDDLGPRLNTEAFF	TGTGCCAGCAGTGACGACCTAGGTCCACGGTTGAACACTGAAGCTTTCTTT
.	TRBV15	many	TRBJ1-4	CATSRDPGSQNEKLFF	TGTGCCACCAGCAGAGACCCCGGGAGCCAAAATGAAAAACTGTTTTTT
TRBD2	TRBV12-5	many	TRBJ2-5	CASGLVPLAGIQETQHF	TGTGCTAGTGGTTTGGTGCCGCTAGCGGGTATCCAAGAGACCCAGCACTTC
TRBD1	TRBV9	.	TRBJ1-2	CASSAGTGGYYGYTF	TGTGCCAGCAGCGCCGGGACAGGGGGCTACTATGGCTACACCTTC
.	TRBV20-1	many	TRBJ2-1	CSARVRWLARGHEQFF	TGCAGTGCTAGAGTTCGATGGCTAGCCCGGGGGCATGAGCAGTTCTTC
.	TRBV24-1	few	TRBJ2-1	CATSDSRQGSHNGEQFF	TGTGCCACCAGTGATTCCCGGCAGGGGTCCCACAACGGTGAGCAGTTCTTC
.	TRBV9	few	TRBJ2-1	CASSPGLYGSPYNEQFF	TGTGCCAGCAGCCCCGGATTGTACGGGAGCCCCTACAATGAGCAGTTCTTC
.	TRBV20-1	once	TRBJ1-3	CSARTNRARGNTIYF	TGCAGTGCTAGAACTAACAGGGCCCGTGGAAACACCATATATTTT
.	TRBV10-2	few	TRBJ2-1	CASSESGRNEQFF	TGCGCCAGCAGTGAGTCCGGCCGCAATGAGCAGTTCTTC
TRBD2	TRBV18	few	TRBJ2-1	CASSPPWISGSRDNEQFF	TGTGCCAGCTCACCACCCTGGATTAGCGGGAGTCGGGACAATGAGCAGTTCTTC
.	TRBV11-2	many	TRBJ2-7	CASSLVTAPYEQYF	TGTGCCAGCAGCTTAGTAACTGCCCCCTACGAGCAGTACTTC
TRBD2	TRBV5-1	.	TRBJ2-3	CASSLLPGTSGTDTQYF	TGCGCCAGCAGCTTGCTACCCGGGACTAGTGGCACAGATACGCAGTATTTT
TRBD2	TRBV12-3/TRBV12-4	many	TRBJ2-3	CASTPTSGYTDTQYF	TGTGCCAGCACCCCGACTAGCGGGTACACAGATACGCAGTATTTT
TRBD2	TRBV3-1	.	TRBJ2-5	CASSRWLAGERETQYF	TGTGCCAGCAGCCGGTGGCTAGCGGGAGAGCGGGAGACCCAGTACTTC
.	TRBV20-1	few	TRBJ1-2	CSARDPKNYYGYTF	TGCAGTGCTAGAGATCCAAAGAACTACTATGGCTACACCTTC
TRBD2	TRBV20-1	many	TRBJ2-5	CSASASGRAETQYF	TGCAGTGCTAGTGCTAGCGGGAGGGCAGAGACCCAGTACTTC
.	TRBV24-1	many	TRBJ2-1	CATSGLLGGGEQFF	TGTGCCACCAGTGGCCTTTTGGGGGGTGGTGAGCAGTTCTTC
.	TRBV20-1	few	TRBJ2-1	CSARGGLARNNEQFF	TGCAGTGCTAGAGGCGGCCTAGCGAGAAACAATGAGCAGTTCTTC
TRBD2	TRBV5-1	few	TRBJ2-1	CASSLGGGNQNEQFF	TGCGCCAGCAGCTTGGGGGGGGGGAACCAAAATGAGCAGTTCTTC
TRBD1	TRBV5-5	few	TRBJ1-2	CASNPGQDIKAYTF	TGTGCCAGCAACCCGGGACAGGACATAAAAGCCTACACCTTC
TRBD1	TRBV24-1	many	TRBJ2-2	CATSATDRRTGELFF	TGTGCCACCAGTGCCACGGACAGGAGAACCGGGGAGCTGTTTTTT
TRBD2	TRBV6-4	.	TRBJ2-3	CASSPRFSGTTDTQYF	TGTGCCAGCAGTCCTCGGTTTAGCGGGACCACAGATACGCAGTATTTT
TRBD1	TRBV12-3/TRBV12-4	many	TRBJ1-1	CASSYRGGLNTEAFF	TGTGCCAGCAGTTACAGGGGGGGACTGAACACTGAAGCTTTCTTT
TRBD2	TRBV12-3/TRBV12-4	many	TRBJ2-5	CASTRGAGGEETQYF	TGTGCCAGCACGCGCGGGGCCGGGGGGGAAGAGACCCAGTACTTC
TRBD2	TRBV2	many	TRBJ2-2	CASSLSGRDTGELFF	TGTGCCAGCAGCCTTAGCGGGAGGGACACCGGGGAGCTGTTTTTT
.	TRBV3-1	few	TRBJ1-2	CASSQPGDPWGYTF	TGTGCCAGCAGCCAGCCCGGGGACCCCTGGGGCTACACCTTC
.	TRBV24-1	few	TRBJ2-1	CATRGVSYNEQFF	TGTGCCACCAGAGGGGTCTCCTACAATGAGCAGTTCTTC
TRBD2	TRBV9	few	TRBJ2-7	CASSPRGGFDEQYF	TGTGCCAGCAGCCCCCGGGGGGGGTTTGACGAGCAGTACTTC
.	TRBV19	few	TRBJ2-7	CASSVQGDYEQYF	TGTGCCAGTAGTGTGCAGGGTGACTACGAGCAGTACTTC
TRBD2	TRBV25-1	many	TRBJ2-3	CASSESAGGLSRTDTQYF	TGTGCCAGCAGTGAATCGGCGGGAGGGCTCAGTAGGACAGATACGCAGTATTTT
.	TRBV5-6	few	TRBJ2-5	CASSFLTDQETQYF	TGTGCCAGCAGCTTCTTAACAGACCAAGAGACCCAGTACTTC
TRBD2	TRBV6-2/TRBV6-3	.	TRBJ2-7	CASSYSSGKAYEQYF	TGTGCCAGCAGTTACTCGAGCGGGAAAGCCTACGAGCAGTACTTC
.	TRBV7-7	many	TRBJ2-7	CASSLRDNYEQYF	TGTGCTAGCAGCTTACGGGACAACTACGAGCAGTACTTC
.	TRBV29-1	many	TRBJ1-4	CSVPQGNNEKLFF	TGCAGCGTTCCCCAGGGGAATAATGAAAAACTGTTTTTT
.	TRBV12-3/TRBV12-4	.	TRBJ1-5	CASSPDGVGPQHF	TGTGCCAGCAGTCCCGACGGAGTGGGGCCCCAGCATTTT
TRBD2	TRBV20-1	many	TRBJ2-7	CSACPGTRLYEQYF	TGCAGTGCTTGTCCCGGGACTAGGCTCTACGAGCAGTACTTC
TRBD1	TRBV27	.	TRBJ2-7	CASRRTGIRYEQYF	TGTGCCAGCAGACGGACAGGGATTCGGTACGAGCAGTACTTC
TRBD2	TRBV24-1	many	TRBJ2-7	CATSSGRSWEQYF	TGTGCCACCAGTAGCGGGAGGAGCTGGGAGCAGTACTTC
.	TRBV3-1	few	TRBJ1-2	CASSQEGVGGYTF	TGTGCCAGCAGCCAAGAAGGGGTCGGAGGCTACACCTTC
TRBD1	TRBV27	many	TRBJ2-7	CASSLSPYPGGRYEQYF	TGTGCCAGCAGTTTATCGCCCTACCCAGGGGGCCGTTACGAGCAGTACTTC
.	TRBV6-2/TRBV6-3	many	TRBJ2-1	CASSDSLLGYNEQFF	TGTGCCAGCAGTGACAGTTTGCTGGGGTACAATGAGCAGTTCTTC
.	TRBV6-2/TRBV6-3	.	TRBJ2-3	CASSSLGPTPWSDTQYF	TGTGCCAGCAGTTCCCTGGGCCCTACCCCCTGGTCAGATACGCAGTATTTT
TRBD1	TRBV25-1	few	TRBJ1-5	CASKNGQGANQPQHF	TGTGCCAGCAAAAACGGACAGGGCGCCAATCAGCCCCAGCATTTT
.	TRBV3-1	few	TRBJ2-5	CASSQEGLAQKETQYF	TGTGCCAGCAGCCAAGAGGGGCTAGCGCAAAAAGAGACCCAGTACTTC
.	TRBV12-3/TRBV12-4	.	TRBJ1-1	CAGGGGANTEAFF	TGTGCCGGGGGGGGGGGGGCGAACACTGAAGCTTTCTTT
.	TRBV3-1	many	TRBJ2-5	CASSPLAETQYF	TGTGCCAGCAGCCCCCTTGCGGAGACCCAGTACTTC
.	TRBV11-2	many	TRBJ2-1	CASSLNAAQQFF	TGTGCCAGCAGCTTAAATGCGGCGCAGCAGTTCTTC
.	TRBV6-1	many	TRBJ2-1	CASSEGTSGDEQFF	TGTGCCAGCAGTGAAGGGACATCTGGGGATGAGCAGTTCTTC
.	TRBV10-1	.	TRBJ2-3	CASSEGSVTGTQYF	TGCGCCAGCAGTGAGGGTTCTGTCACAGGTACGCAGTATTTT
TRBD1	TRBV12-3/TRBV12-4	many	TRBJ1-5	CASSPRTGEPQHF	TGTGCCAGCAGTCCTCGGACAGGCGAGCCCCAGCATTTT
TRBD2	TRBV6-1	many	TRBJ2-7	CASSDPGGGATYEQYF	TGTGCCAGCAGTGACCCGGGGGGGGGAGCGACCTACGAGCAGTACTTC
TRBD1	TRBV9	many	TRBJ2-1	CASSVEGQGNYEQFF	TGTGCCAGCAGCGTAGAAGGACAGGGGAACTATGAGCAGTTCTTC
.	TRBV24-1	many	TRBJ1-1	CATSDSNRETFF	TGTGCCACCAGTGATTCGAACCGTGAGACCTTCTTT
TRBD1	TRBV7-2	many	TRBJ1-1	CASSLGTGSFEAFF	TGTGCCAGCAGCTTAGGGACAGGGTCTTTTGAAGCTTTCTTT
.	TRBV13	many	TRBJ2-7	CASSLPGIHEQYF	TGTGCCAGCAGCTTACCCGGGATACACGAGCAGTACTTC
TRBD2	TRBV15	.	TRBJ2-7	CATSRDSSLAGGEQYF	TGTGCCACCAGCAGAGATTCTAGCCTAGCGGGAGGCGAGCAGTACTTC